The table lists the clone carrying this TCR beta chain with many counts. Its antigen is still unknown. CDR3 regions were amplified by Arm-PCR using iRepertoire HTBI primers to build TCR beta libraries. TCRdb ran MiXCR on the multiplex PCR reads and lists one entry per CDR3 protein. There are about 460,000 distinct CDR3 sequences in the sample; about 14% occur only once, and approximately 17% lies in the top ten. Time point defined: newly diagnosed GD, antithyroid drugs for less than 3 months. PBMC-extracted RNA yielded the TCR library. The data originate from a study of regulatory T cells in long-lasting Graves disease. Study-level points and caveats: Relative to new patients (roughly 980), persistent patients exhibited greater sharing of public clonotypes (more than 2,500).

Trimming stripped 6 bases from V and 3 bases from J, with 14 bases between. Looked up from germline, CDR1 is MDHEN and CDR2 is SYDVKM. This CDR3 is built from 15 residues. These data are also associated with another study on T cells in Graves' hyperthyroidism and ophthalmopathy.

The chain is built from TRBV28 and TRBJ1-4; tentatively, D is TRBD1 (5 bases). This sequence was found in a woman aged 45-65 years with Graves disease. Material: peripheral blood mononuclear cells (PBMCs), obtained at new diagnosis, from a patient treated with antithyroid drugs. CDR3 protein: CASRSAGTSNEKLFF. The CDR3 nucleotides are TGTGCCAGCAGGTCCGCCGGGACGTCTAATGAAAAACTGTTTTTT.